This T cell receptor beta chain appears in the sequencing data of a study of T-cell reconstitution after alpha-beta-depleted transplantation in children. TCRbeta library preparation incorporated unique molecular identifiers. Using its own MiXCR run on the PCR reads, TCRdb lists one record per CDR3 protein. The table lists about 830,000 distinct CDR3 sequences, about 15% of them singletons. This clonotype was seen a handful of times. CDR3 length: 16 residues. The germline CDR1 and CDR2 sequences are LNHNV and YYDKDF (reference sequence). The V gene lost 3 bases and the J gene lost 8 bases, with 20 bases spanning the gap.

This sequence was found in a male patient younger than 18 who had a stem cell transplant for acute lymphoblastic leukemia, so the T cells may come from the graft donor. The sample in question was PBMCs, mostly from graft donor cells, obtained 360 days after TCRalphabeta/CD19-depleted stem cell transplant. V usage is TRBV15 and J usage is TRBJ2-1, with a weak D call TRBD2 (5 bases). CDR3 coding DNA: TGTGCCACCAGCAGGAACCGAGGACTTCTTGCCGATGAGCAGTTCTTC. Its protein product is CATSRNRGLLADEQFF.